These 16 T cell receptor beta chains originate from one sample sequenced in a study of cytomegalovirus exposure and HLA in healthy donors (dated by TCRdb to 2017 to 2019). The method was the immunoSEQ multiplex PCR assay. The multiplex PCR relied on a mix of 60 forward primers for TCR Vbeta segments and 13 reverse primers for TCR Jbeta segments. TCRdb re-hosts the immuneACCESS table, in-frame sequences only. Its copies lack some clones; in the studies checked, an unresolved V gene accounts for under half of them, and the cause for the rest is not known. Present in this sample are 200,000 to 250,000 clones, more than 60% of which were seen just once. 2.7% of the sample rests with the top ten. Sequenced: PBMCs. The receptors stem from a woman aged 60-75 years in good health and CMV-seropositive.

The chain employs TRBV7-9 and TRBJ1-2; unclear D gene. Between the trimmed V and J ends, which lost 5 bases and 10 bases, there was a span of 26 bases. This CDR3 contains 16 residues. Germline CDR1 reads SEHNR; CDR2 reads FQNEAQ (reference sequence). The CDR3 sequence is CASSPVDSGAMRDYTF. CDR3 bases: TGTGCCAGCAGCCCCGTAGATTCGGGCGCCATGAGGGACTACACCTTC.

This rearrangement joins TRBV7-9 to TRBJ1-2, with D possibly matching TRBD1 (6 bases). V lost 5 bases and J 1 base, leaving 11 bases between the germline ends. Germline V gene sequence: CDR1 SEHNR, CDR2 FQNEAQ (reference sequence). The CDR3 has 14 amino acids. CDR3 in amino acids: CASSLPDSNYGYTF. The CDR3 nucleotides are TGTGCCAGCAGCCTCCCGGACAGTAACTATGGCTACACCTTC.

This clone was counted a few times. CDR3 bases: TGTGCCAGCAGCCCTATGGGGCTCTATGGCTACACCTTC. Its protein product is CASSPMGLYGYTF. The chain has TRBV11-2 and TRBJ1-2, with D tentatively TRBD1 (5 bases). This CDR3 has 13 residues. The V gene's germline CDR1 is SGHAT and CDR2 FQNNGV. The ends were cut back, 5 bases at V and 4 bases at J, with 11 bases in the middle. Full variable domain (remainder filled in from reference TRBV11-2 and TRBJ1-2): EAGVAQSPRYKIIEKRQSVAFWCNPISGHATLYWYQQILGQGPKLLIQFQNNGVVDDSQLPKDRFSAERLKGVDSTLKIQPAKLEDSAVYLCASSPMGLYGYTFGSGTRLTVV.

The chain joins TRBV7-9 to TRBJ2-1, with 7 positions matching TRBD1. The CDR3 contains 15 residues. V lost 3 bases, J lost 7 bases, and 9 bases stayed unmatched. Germline V gene data show CDR1 as SEHNR and CDR2 as FQNEAQ (reference sequence). Here the CDR3 reads CASSFPFRRGNEQFF. The CDR3 DNA reads TGTGCCAGCAGCTTCCCTTTCCGCAGGGGGAATGAGCAGTTCTTC. Using reference TRBV7-9 and TRBJ2-1 for the parts outside the CDR3, the full variable domain is DTGVSQNPRHKITKRGQNVTFRCDPISEHNRLYWYRQTLGQGPEFLTYFQNEAQLEKSRLLSDRFSAERPKGSFSTLEIQRTEQGDSAMYLCASSFPFRRGNEQFFGPGTRLTVL.

This clone was observed a single time. The chain combines TRBV5-1 with TRBJ1-1; D gene unclear. The CDR3 loop spans 14 amino acids. The germline CDR1 and CDR2 sequences are SGHRS and YFSETQ. The V end was cut by 2 bases, the J end by 1 base, with 9 bases between. The CDR3: CASSLMTQNTEAFF. The CDR3 region has the DNA TGCGCCAGCAGCTTAATGACTCAGAACACTGAAGCTTTCTTT.

The CDR3 here is CASKGQGAYTF. CDR3 in DNA: TGTGCCAGCAAGGGACAGGGGGCCTACACCTTC. The chain joins TRBV6-5 to TRBJ1-2, with 12 nucleotides matching TRBD1. With 7 bases clipped from V and 10 bases from J, the junction kept 1 base outside the gene matches. Germline V gene sequence: CDR1 MNHEY, CDR2 SVGAGI. The CDR3 contains 11 residues.

The genes are TRBV28 and TRBJ2-3, with D perhaps TRBD1 (5 bases). The CDR3 covers 12 residues. The germline V gene encodes CDR1 MDHEN and CDR2 SYDVKM. With 4 bases removed from V and 6 bases from J, the gap between germline ends came to 8 bases. CDR3 amino acids: CASSSTDDTQYF. The CDR3 DNA sequence: TGTGCCAGCAGTTCGACAGACGATACGCAGTATTTT.

This sequence joins TRBV2 and TRBJ2-5, with D possibly TRBD2 on 5 matching bases. Looked up from germline, CDR1 is SNHLY and CDR2 is FYNNEI. This CDR3 region has 14 residues. The V and J ends lost 1 base and 9 bases respectively, with 15 bases between them. CDR3 DNA: TGTGCCAGCAGTGAAGGTATTACTAGAAGTCCCCAGTACTTC. This sequence encodes CASSEGITRSPQYF.

V and J are TRBV30 and TRBJ2-3, with TRBD2 identical over 7 bases. This CDR3 region has 16 residues. Germline V gene data show CDR1 as GTSNPN and CDR2 as SVGIG (reference sequence). The ends lost 1 base at V and 5 bases at J; junction bases unmatched: 12. Here the CDR3 DNA reads TGTGCCTGGAGTGCCTCTCTAGCGGTGTGGGTAGATACGCAGTATTTT. Protein product: CAWSASLAVWVDTQYF.

This clone was detected only a few times. V gene TRBV7-2 combines with J gene TRBJ1-5, with TRBD1 as a possible D gene (6 bases). Germline values: CDR1 SGHTA, CDR2 FQGNSA. V dropped 5 bases and J dropped 8 bases, with 16 bases sitting between them. The CDR3 consists of 14 residues. CDR3 residues: CASSPQGQEEPQHF. The CDR3 DNA sequence: TGTGCCAGCAGCCCACAGGGCCAGGAGGAGCCCCAGCATTTT.

The chain employs TRBV2 and TRBJ2-3; D ambiguous. Trimming left V 2 bases short and J 8 bases short, with 8 bases between. The CDR3 spans 12 residues. The germline CDR1 and CDR2 sequences are SNHLY and FYNNEI. CDR3 in DNA: TGTGCCAGCAGTGAACGAGATTCTACGCAGTATTTT. Its translation is CASSERDSTQYF.

There are a few counts of this clone. The J gene is TRBJ2-5, the V gene TRBV6-1; 7 bases agree with TRBD1. TRBJ2-7 matches the DNA end more closely, so the J call is doubtful. This CDR3 region has 14 residues. Germline-derived CDR1 and CDR2 are MNHNS and SASEGT. CDR3 nucleotides: TGTGCCAGCAGGACGACAGGGTTTTATTACGAGCAGTACTTC. It codes for CASRTTGFYYEQYF.

This clone was observed once. CDR3 protein: CAISEGQGGGNIQYF. The CDR3 bases are TGTGCCATCAGTGAGGGACAGGGTGGTGGAAACATTCAGTACTTC. This sequence joins TRBV10-3 and TRBJ2-4, with 8 bases matching TRBD1. The CDR3 is made up of 15 amino acids. Trimming took 2 bases from V and 6 from J; bases not matched to a gene: 6. Germline CDR1 is ENHRY and CDR2 is SYGVKD.

The chain is built from TRBV6-1 and TRBJ2-7; D may be TRBD2 (5 bases). Germline loops: CDR1 MNHNS, CDR2 SASEGT. Trimming left V 6 bases short and J 1 base short, with 10 bases between. This CDR3 spans 13 amino acids. The CDR3 loop reads CASRGSDSYEQYF. The CDR3 nucleotides read TGTGCCAGCAGAGGGAGTGATTCCTACGAGCAGTACTTC.

The genes are TRBV29-1 and TRBJ2-7; 8 nucleotides align to TRBD2. With 6 bases clipped from V and 0 bases from J, the junction kept 7 bases outside the gene matches. The CDR3 is 14 residues long. Germline CDR1 SQVTM, CDR2 ANQGSEA. CDR3 sequence reads: CSVEQLADSYEQYF. CDR3 nucleotide sequence: TGCAGCGTGGAACAACTAGCGGACTCCTACGAGCAGTACTTC.

A few counts support this clone. The chain uses TRBV29-1 and TRBJ1-1; tentative D call: TRBD1 (5 bases). The V end was cut by 3 bases, the J end by 0 bases, with 14 bases between. Germline assignment: CDR1 SQVTM and CDR2 ANQGSEA. The CDR3 is made up of 15 amino acids. CDR3 sequence reads: CSVDGADRMNTEAFF. The CDR3 DNA follows: TGCAGCGTTGATGGGGCAGATCGGATGAACACTGAAGCTTTCTTT.